This T cell receptor (beta chain) was recovered during a study of CD8 T cells in ankylosing spondylitis. Broader study findings: CD8+ by phenotype, disease-linked clones were relatively rare in peripheral blood. Among TCR beta sequences, a motif of eight highly homologous variants appeared characteristic of ankylosing spondylitis blood. From matched ankylosing spondylitis synovial fluid, disease-linked clones were reportedly recovered at significantly enriched levels. Existing reports had already noted some motif variants in reactive arthritis synovial fluid and blood.

This clonotype came up a few times. Antigen unknown. Per germline, CDR1 SGHTA and CDR2 FQGNSA. Deletions cut 3 bases from V and 8 bases from J, with 12 bases between. CDR3 size: 13 residues. TCR beta libraries were made by quantitative 5'-RACE with molecular barcodes. A single record per CDR3 protein comes from TCRdb applying MiXCR to the 5' RACE reads. The sample yields approximately 540,000 distinct CDR3 sequences, roughly an eighth seen once. The material sequenced was blood, either unsorted or a sorted T cell fraction (not recorded which). The TCR comes from a male donor with ankylosing spondylitis. The chain recombines TRBV7-2 with TRBJ2-3; D is possibly TRBD2 (5 bases). Here the CDR3 reads CASSFPGSPTQYF. The CDR3, as DNA: TGTGCCAGCAGCTTCCCGGGGAGCCCTACGCAGTATTTT.